The 12 T cell receptor beta chains below come from one sample, sequenced in a study of T cells after yellow fever vaccination. From the 5' RACE reads, TCRdb called clonotypes with MiXCR, one entry per CDR3 protein. The top ten clones hold roughly a fifth of a sample with about 320,000 distinct CDR3 sequences, approximately 4% of them seen once. The material sequenced was PBMCs, taken 15 days after the yellow fever booster vaccination. These receptors were collected from a man aged 18 to 29 who received the YFV17D yellow fever vaccine.

This clonotype was observed many times. The chain couples TRBV20-1 to TRBJ1-2, with 8 bases lining up with TRBD1. CDR3 size: 17 residues. Trimming removed 5 bases from V and 4 bases from J; junction bases left unmatched: 18. Looked up from germline, CDR1 is DFQATT and CDR2 is SNEGSKA (reference sequence). DNA for the CDR3: TGCAGTGCTGGTGGACAGGGCACCGTAGGGGGATCCTATGGCTACACCTTC. Translating it yields CSAGGQGTVGGSYGYTF.

This clonotype was counted between two and nine times. This chain joins TRBV4-3 and TRBJ2-2; 9 bases line up with TRBD2. The V gene's germline CDR1 is LGHNA and CDR2 YSLEER. This CDR3 is 17 amino acids long. Unmatched junction bases numbered 13, after V lost 3 bases and J lost 8 bases. CDR3 DNA sequence: TGCGCCAGCAGCCACCGACCCGGCGGGGGGGCCCTAGGGGAGCTGTTTTTT. As protein: CASSHRPGGGALGELFF.

The chain carries TRBV5-4 and TRBJ1-6, with a possible D match to TRBD1 (6 bases). V dropped 4 bases and J dropped 0 bases, with 20 bases sitting between them. The CDR3 contains 19 residues. From germline, CDR1 is SGHNT and CDR2 YYREEE (reference sequence). As DNA, the CDR3 is TGTGCCAGCAGCCTGAAAACAGGGTCACAGAGCTCCTATAATTCACCCCTCCACTTT. Protein product: CASSLKTGSQSSYNSPLHF. Together with reference TRBV5-4 and TRBJ1-6, the CDR3 gives the full variable domain: ETGVTQSPTHLIKTRGQQVTLRCSSQSGHNTVSWYQQALGQGPQFIFQYYREEENGRGNFPPRFSGLQFPNYSSELNVNALELDDSALYLCASSLKTGSQSSYNSPLHFGNGTRLTVT.

This clonotype was seen repeatedly, ten times or more. The CDR3 here is CASSLRGANTEAFF. The CDR3 nucleotides are TGTGCCAGCAGCTTAAGGGGAGCGAACACTGAAGCTTTCTTT. V gene TRBV7-8 combines with J gene TRBJ1-1; TRBD1 is a possible D gene (5 bases). From germline, CDR1 is SGHVS and CDR2 FQNEAQ. The CDR3 is 14 residues long. Trimming removed 2 bases at V and 1 base at J, with 8 bases between.

Only a few counts were recorded for this clonotype. The chain combines TRBV20-1 with TRBJ1-4; a weak D match, TRBD1 (5 bases). The V and J ends lost 0 bases and 8 bases respectively, with 13 bases between them. The CDR3 extends over 14 amino acids. Germline-derived CDR1 and CDR2 are DFQATT and SNEGSKA (reference sequence). As DNA, the CDR3 is TGCAGTGCTAGAGATACAGCCCGGGGCGAAAAACTGTTTTTT. Protein: CSARDTARGEKLFF.

The table lists this clonotype with a few counts. J is TRBJ2-1 and V is TRBV12-3 or TRBV12-4, with D perhaps given as TRBD1 or TRBD2 (5 bases each). V was pared by 2 bases and J by 3 bases, with 11 bases between. The CDR3 consists of 15 residues. The CDR3 loop reads CASSLQGPGYNEQFF. CDR3 coding DNA: TGTGCCAGCAGTTTACAGGGACCGGGCTACAATGAGCAGTTCTTC.

There are a few counts of this clonotype. The chain couples TRBV7-6 to TRBJ2-1; maybe TRBD2 (6 bases). The CDR3 runs to 14 residues. Germline V gene sequence: CDR1 SGHVS, CDR2 FNYEAQ. V lost 4 bases and J lost 6, with 13 bases in between. The CDR3 sequence: CASSSEHGSNEQFF. CDR3 nucleotides: TGTGCCAGCAGCTCCGAACACGGGAGCAATGAGCAGTTCTTC.

This clonotype has ten or more counts. J is TRBJ2-1 and V is TRBV7-9; tentatively, D is TRBD2 (6 bases). CDR1 and CDR2 (germline): SEHNR, FQNEAQ (reference sequence). V was pared by 4 bases and J by 8 bases, with 12 bases between. This CDR3 has 13 residues. The CDR3 bases are TGTGCCAGCAGCTGGCGGGGCCTCGATGAGCAGTTCTTC. This sequence encodes CASSWRGLDEQFF.

There are many counts of this clonotype. The rearrangement uses TRBV5-7 and TRBJ2-7, with D possibly being TRBD1 or TRBD2 (5 bases each). TRBV5-7 falls under the ORF class, with uncertain function. CDR3 length: 17 residues. V was trimmed by 0 bases and J by 3 bases, leaving 19 bases between them. Here the CDR3 reads CASSLELGKGSDYEQYV. The CDR3 DNA is TGTGCCAGCAGCTTGGAATTGGGCAAGGGGAGCGACTACGAGCAGTACGTC.

This clonotype was seen many times. The chain uses TRBV11-2 and TRBJ2-1, with 7 nucleotides matching TRBD1. The CDR3 sequence is 14 residues long. Germline V gene data show CDR1 as SGHAT and CDR2 as FQNNGV. V lost 8 bases, J lost 8 bases, and 12 bases stayed unmatched. CDR3 loop: CASQTLRGRHEQFF. The CDR3, as DNA: TGTGCCAGCCAAACGCTTAGGGGGCGGCATGAGCAGTTCTTC.

The chain links TRBV5-1 to TRBJ1-1; D gene ambiguous. The CDR3 has 14 residues. Germline CDR1 is SGHRS and CDR2 is YFSETQ. V gave up 0 bases and J gave up 1 base, with 7 bases separating them. The CDR3 is CASSLDNSNTEAFF. CDR3 nucleotides: TGCGCCAGCAGCTTGGACAACTCGAACACTGAAGCTTTCTTT.

This clonotype was counted ten times or more. This chain joins TRBV7-9 and TRBJ1-2; D gene uncertain. With 0 bases removed from V and 7 bases from J, the gap between germline ends came to 12 bases. Germline loops: CDR1 SEHNR, CDR2 FQNEAQ (reference sequence). The CDR3 extends over 14 amino acids. The chain's CDR3 is CASSLAPRDGGYTF. For the CDR3, the DNA is TGTGCCAGCAGCTTAGCGCCTCGGGATGGTGGCTACACCTTC.